The 27 T cell receptor beta chains listed next were all sequenced from one sample in a study of blood T cell repertoires in COVID-19. Sequencing used immunoSEQ multiplex PCR; TCRdb keeps in-frame clones, though not all of them. This sample has over 50,000 clones, with about 90% found just once. Input material: peripheral blood. The receptors here all came from a man aged 55-75 years with acute or convalescent COVID-19.

This chain links TRBV5-1 with TRBJ1-3; D gene unclear. V lost 3 bases and J lost 4, with 11 bases in between. This CDR3 is built from 14 residues. The germline V gene encodes CDR1 SGHRS and CDR2 YFSETQ. The CDR3 coding sequence is TGCGCCAGCAGCTCGGACTTAGGGGGAAACACCATATATTTT. Translated: CASSSDLGGNTIYF. The variable domain in full, completed from reference TRBV5-1 and TRBJ1-3, reads KAGVTQTPRYLIKTRGQQVTLSCSPISGHRSVSWYQQTPGQGLQFLFEYFSETQRNKGNFPGRFSGRQFSNSRSEMNVSTLELGDSALYLCASSSDLGGNTIYFGEGSWLTVV.

This rearrangement joins TRBV11-2 to TRBJ1-6; 8 bases map to TRBD1. Germline loops: CDR1 SGHAT, CDR2 FQNNGV. The trim removed 5 bases at V and 8 bases at J, leaving 8 bases unmatched. The CDR3 loop spans 15 amino acids. This chain's CDR3 is CASSPQTGAYSPLHF. In DNA form, the CDR3 reads TGTGCCAGCAGCCCTCAGACAGGGGCTTATTCACCCCTCCACTTT.

The DNA for the CDR3 is TGCGCCAGCAGCTTGGCCGGGGTAGCGGGGGGCCGGGAGACCCAGTACTTC. It specifies CASSLAGVAGGRETQYF. The chain combines TRBV5-1 with TRBJ2-5; 10 bases match TRBD2. CDR1 and CDR2 (germline): SGHRS, YFSETQ. V dropped 0 bases and J dropped 5; count of bases not matched to a gene: 10. This CDR3 has 17 residues. The full variable domain, its missing parts supplied by reference TRBV5-1 and TRBJ2-5, is KAGVTQTPRYLIKTRGQQVTLSCSPISGHRSVSWYQQTPGQGLQFLFEYFSETQRNKGNFPGRFSGRQFSNSRSEMNVSTLELGDSALYLCASSLAGVAGGRETQYFGPGTRLLVL.

This sequence joins TRBV5-6 and TRBJ1-2; the match to TRBD1 covers 8 bases. The V gene's germline CDR1 is SGHDT and CDR2 YYEEEE. The CDR3 loop spans 14 amino acids. Losses at the gene ends were 7 bases for V and 4 bases for J; bases not matched to a gene: 9. The CDR3: CASLSRGQGYGYTF. CDR3 nucleotides: TGTGCCAGCCTTAGCAGGGGGCAGGGCTATGGCTACACCTTC.

This chain joins TRBV7-2 and TRBJ2-3, with D hard to call. The CDR3 length is 13 residues. Germline values: CDR1 SGHTA, CDR2 FQGNSA. The germline V and J ends were trimmed by 5 bases and 5 bases, with 11 bases remaining between them. Here the CDR3 reads CASSPGRGDTQYF. The DNA of the CDR3 is TGTGCCAGCAGCCCGGGTAGAGGAGATACGCAGTATTTT. Full variable domain (outside the CDR3, taken from reference TRBV7-2 and TRBJ2-3): GAGVSQSPSNKVTEKGKDVELRCDPISGHTALYWYRQSLGQGLEFLIYFQGNSAPDKSGLPSDRFSAERTGGSVSTLTIQRTQQEDSAVYLCASSPGRGDTQYFGPGTRLTVL.

V and J are TRBV9 and TRBJ2-7, with TRBD2 as a possible D gene (6 bases). Germline V CDR1 and CDR2: SGDLS, YYNGEE. V was trimmed by 7 bases and J by 0 bases, leaving 11 bases between them. This CDR3 region has 13 residues. CDR3 DNA: TGTGCCAGCGGGCGGGAATTCTCCTACGAGCAGTACTTC. Residues: CASGREFSYEQYF.

The chain is built from TRBV4-2 and TRBJ1-4, with D hard to call. The CDR3 is 15 amino acids. From germline, CDR1 is LGHNA and CDR2 YNFKEQ. V dropped 4 bases and J dropped 7 bases, with 16 bases sitting between them. The CDR3 nucleotides read TGTGCCAGCAGCCGCAGTGGGCGCCCCGGTGAAAAACTGTTTTTT. Its translation: CASSRSGRPGEKLFF.

The gene calls are TRBV4-1 and TRBJ1-3, with D possibly TRBD1 on 5 matching bases. The CDR3 has 18 residues. Per the germline V gene, CDR1 is MGHRA and CDR2 is YSYEKL. Trimming took 0 bases from V and 0 from J, leaving 15 bases between them. CDR3 sequence: CASSQEGPEQDSGNTIYF. DNA for the CDR3: TGCGCCAGCAGCCAAGAAGGGCCCGAACAGGACTCTGGAAACACCATATATTTT.

V gene TRBV2 combines with J gene TRBJ2-7; 11 positions agree with TRBD1. V shed 7 bases and J 2 bases; nucleotides not matched to a gene: 16. Germline V gene sequence: CDR1 SNHLY, CDR2 FYNNEI. The CDR3 runs 18 residues. CDR3 in amino acids: CASKRGTGGLPLAYEQYF. CDR3 in DNA: TGTGCCAGCAAAAGAGGGACAGGGGGGCTTCCTCTCGCCTACGAGCAGTACTTC. The variable domain in full, completed from reference TRBV2 and TRBJ2-7, reads EPEVTQTPSHQVTQMGQEVILRCVPISNHLYFYWYRQILGQKVEFLVSFYNNEISEKSEIFDDQFSVERPDGSNFTLKIRSTKLEDSAMYFCASKRGTGGLPLAYEQYFGPGTRLTVT.

The chain's CDR3 is CASSNGSGGADTQYF. CDR3 sequence (DNA): TGTGCCAGCAGCAATGGTAGCGGGGGGGCAGATACGCAGTATTTT. The chain links TRBV21-1 to TRBJ2-3; the DNA was not used to check the table's D call, TRBD2. TRBV21-1 is designated a pseudogene. This CDR3 spans 15 amino acids.

This clone was seen a single time. This chain joins TRBV7-2 and TRBJ1-5; tentatively, D is TRBD1 (5 bases). CDR3 length: 16 amino acids. Trimming stripped 0 bases from V and 6 bases from J, with 15 bases between. Looked up from germline, CDR1 is SGHTA and CDR2 is FQGNSA. The CDR3 DNA reads as TGTGCCAGCAGCTTAGCGGGGGGTACTAGTAGTCAGCCCCAGCATTTT. Translated, it gives CASSLAGGTSSQPQHF.

The genes are TRBV10-3 and TRBJ2-3; D unresolved. This CDR3 has 13 amino acids. V dropped 2 bases and J dropped 4 bases, with 7 bases sitting between them. Germline values: CDR1 ENHRY, CDR2 SYGVKD. Here the CDR3 reads CAISERNSDTQYF. The CDR3, as DNA: TGTGCCATCAGTGAGCGCAACTCAGATACGCAGTATTTT.

The chain carries TRBV10-3 and TRBJ1-2; D not certain. V lost 2 bases and J 4 bases, leaving 5 bases between the germline ends. Germline V gene sequence: CDR1 ENHRY, CDR2 SYGVKD. This CDR3 comprises 12 residues. DNA for the CDR3: TGTGCCATCAGTGAGAACGGCTATGGCTACACCTTC. This sequence encodes CAISENGYGYTF.

The chain links TRBV27 to TRBJ1-5, with 7 bases matching TRBD1. Germline CDR1 reads MNHEY; CDR2 reads SMNVEV (reference sequence). CDR3 length: 18 residues. V trimming: 2 bases; J trimming: 3 bases; junction bases outside the gene matches: 13. CDR3: CASSLLPPGTEINQPQHF. The CDR3 DNA reads TGTGCCAGCAGTTTACTCCCCCCCGGGACAGAGATCAATCAGCCCCAGCATTTT.

This chain connects TRBV28 to TRBJ1-1; D ambiguous. The CDR3 contains 14 residues. Per the germline V gene, CDR1 is MDHEN and CDR2 is SYDVKM. Trimming pared 6 bases from V and 4 bases from J, leaving 15 bases between. The CDR3 spells CASRRTDGITEAFF. Written as DNA, the CDR3 is TGTGCCAGCAGAAGAACAGATGGTATCACTGAAGCTTTCTTT.

The V call is TRBV3-1 (or the pseudogene TRBV3-2), the J call TRBJ1-2; D not resolved. V was trimmed by 1 base and J by 8 bases, leaving 11 bases between them. CDR1 and CDR2 (germline): LGHDT, YNNKEL (reference sequence). The CDR3 extends over 13 amino acids. As DNA, the CDR3 is TGTGCCAGCAGCCAAGCGGGGTCTGGAGGCTACACCTTC. Translating gives CASSQAGSGGYTF.

The J gene is TRBJ1-6, the V gene TRBV7-3; perhaps TRBD1 as D (6 bases). CDR1 and CDR2 (germline): SGHTA, FQGTGA. With 5 bases removed from V and 7 bases from J, the gap between germline ends came to 12 bases. There are 14 residues in the CDR3. CDR3 loop: CASSLGAHNSPLHF. CDR3 DNA sequence: TGTGCCAGCAGCCTGGGGGCGCACAATTCACCCCTCCACTTT.

V and J are TRBV15 and TRBJ1-4; tentative D call: TRBD1 (6 bases). The V gene's germline CDR1 is LNHNV and CDR2 YYDKDF (reference sequence). The CDR3 runs to 15 residues. Trimming removed 3 bases at V and 10 bases at J, with 18 bases between. CDR3 amino acids: CATSSDPGQRGKLFF. The DNA for the CDR3 is TGTGCCACCAGCAGTGACCCGGGACAAAGGGGAAAACTGTTTTTT.

V is TRBV19 and J is TRBJ2-1; no reliable D call. CDR1 and CDR2 from the germline V gene are LNHDA and SQIVND (reference sequence). This CDR3 region has 16 residues. V lost 1 base and J lost 0, with 10 bases in between. CDR3 bases: TGTGCCAGTAGTATAGGCGGTCTGAGCTCCTACAATGAGCAGTTCTTC. It is translated as CASSIGGLSSYNEQFF.

The rearrangement joins TRBV7-2 to TRBJ1-1, with D perhaps matching TRBD1 (5 bases). The CDR3 contains 16 residues. Per the germline V gene, CDR1 is SGHTA and CDR2 is FQGNSA. Trimming stripped 0 bases from V and 0 bases from J, with 11 bases between. The CDR3 bases are TGTGCCAGCAGCTTAGCGGGGGGTTTAGTGAACACTGAAGCTTTCTTT. It translates to CASSLAGGLVNTEAFF.

V and J are TRBV1 and TRBJ2-1; the table names TRBD2, a call not compared with the DNA. TRBV1 is tagged as a pseudogene. The CDR3 loop spans 17 amino acids. The CDR3 DNA is TGCACCAGCAGCCAAGATCCCCTAGCGGGGGGACTCAATGAGCAGTTCTTC. This gives the protein CTSSQDPLAGGLNEQFF.

V and J are TRBV28 and TRBJ1-2; 9 bases agree with TRBD1. J was trimmed by 7 bases and V by 4 bases; bases with no gene match: 16. CDR1 and CDR2 from the germline V gene are MDHEN and SYDVKM. There are 17 residues in the CDR3. CDR3 DNA: TGTGCCAGCAGTTCGGAGGGGCCGGGACAGGGAGGAGGTGGCTACACCTTC. It translates to CASSSEGPGQGGGGYTF.

This chain uses TRBV19 with TRBJ1-5; TRBD1 might be the D (5 bases). Germline V CDR1 and CDR2: LNHDA, SQIVND (reference sequence). The CDR3 contains 13 residues. V lost 5 bases, J lost 7 bases, and 12 bases lay in between. CDR3 sequence (DNA): TGTGCCAGTAGTTCCCAGGGTGGCCAGCCCCAGCATTTT. Amino acid sequence: CASSSQGGQPQHF. The full variable domain, its missing parts supplied by reference TRBV19 and TRBJ1-5, is DGGITQSPKYLFRKEGQNVTLSCEQNLNHDAMYWYRQDPGQGLRLIYYSQIVNDFQKGDIAEGYSVSREKKESFPLTVTSAQKNPTAFYLCASSSQGGQPQHFGDGTRLSIL.

The chain uses TRBV5-6 and TRBJ2-3, with 8 bases lining up with TRBD2. The CDR3 runs 16 residues. Trimming took 3 bases from V and 1 from J; bases not matched to a gene: 7. Germline V gene data show CDR1 as SGHDT and CDR2 as YYEEEE. The CDR3 DNA reads as TGTGCCAGCAGCTCCTCCGGGACTAGAGGCACAGATACGCAGTATTTT. Its translation is CASSSSGTRGTDTQYF.

The J gene is TRBJ2-3, the V gene TRBV30; 8 positions agree with TRBD1. CDR3 length equals 15 residues. The germline CDR1 and CDR2 sequences are GTSNPN and SVGIG (reference sequence). V lost 2 bases to trimming and J lost 0 bases; unmatched junction nucleotides: 4. The CDR3 nucleotides read TGTGCCTGGAGTAGACAGGGGTCGAGCACAGATACGCAGTATTTT. Translating gives CAWSRQGSSTDTQYF. Combining the CDR3 with reference TRBV30 and TRBJ2-3 gives the whole variable domain SQTIHQWPATLVQPVGSPLSLECTVEGTSNPNLYWYRQAAGRGLQLLFYSVGIGQISSEVPQNLSASRPQDRQFILSSKKLLLSDSGFYLCAWSRQGSSTDTQYFGPGTRLTVL.

The CDR3 nucleotides are TGTGCCAGCTCACCACCGGGCAGACCCTATGGCTACACCTTC. The encoded protein is CASSPPGRPYGYTF. V usage is TRBV18 and J usage is TRBJ1-2; no clear D gene. CDR1 is KGHSH and CDR2 is LQKENI in the germline V gene. This CDR3 comprises 14 residues. Trimming removed 0 bases at V and 4 bases at J, with 9 bases between.

The chain links TRBV3-1 (or the pseudogene TRBV3-2) to TRBJ2-7; D is unresolved. Trimming took off 2 bases at V and 2 bases at J, with 16 bases between the two ends. Germline CDR1 reads LGHDT; CDR2 reads YNNKEL (reference sequence). CDR3 length: 16 residues. CDR3 loop: CASSQRPAKAPYEQYF. The CDR3 DNA sequence: TGTGCCAGCAGCCAACGCCCCGCCAAAGCTCCCTACGAGCAGTACTTC.